This T cell receptor (beta chain) was sequenced for a study of shared clonotypes between healthy human individuals. Background on the study: The study used three CD4 naive, three CD4 memory, two CD8 naive and one CD8 memory plate per donor.

Trimming cost V 1 base and J 1 base, with 10 bases left between them. The length of the CDR3 is 15 residues. The germline gives CDR1 MGHRA, CDR2 YSYEKL. Overall study results and limits: In the sorted subsets, rarefaction showed sequencing was incomplete despite large depth. The naive CD4 repertoires of a few donors were compared, and roughly 5% of clonotypes were shared.

Turning to this clone: The target antigen is unknown.

Per sorted-subset replicate PCR, input was 200 to 250 ng DNA, representing some 30,000 T cell genomes. Clones were read by immunoSEQ multiplex PCR, and TCRdb kept only the in-frame ones, dropping some. The table records some 2.1 million clones, roughly 95% of them present only once. Naive CD8 populations comprised CD45RO-negative cells positively selected for CCR7, excluding terminally differentiated effector memory CD45RA+ cells. Sequencing was carried out using naive CD8+ T cells from PBMCs. The V call is TRBV4-1, the J call TRBJ1-2, with D perhaps matching TRBD1 (6 bases). The receptor's source is a man younger than 30 in good health. Some clones in this sample may be carry-over from other donors' samples. The CDR3, as DNA: TGCGCCAGCAGCCAAGTGGGGGACAATAACTATGGCTACACCTTC. Translation: CASSQVGDNNYGYTF.